This T cell receptor beta chain was sequenced during a study of blood T cell repertoires in COVID-19. Study context: PBMCs, B-cell-depleted T cells, or T cells provided the cDNA or gDNA that made up the material.

CDR1 and CDR2 from the germline V gene are SGHVS and FNYEAQ. The V end was cut by 1 base, the J end by 0 bases, with 16 bases between. There are 19 residues in the CDR3. Original processing methods: How many nucleated cells were present was estimated from reference gene primer amplification. The data were produced by immunoSEQ multiplex PCR, yet TCRdb's version contains in-frame clones alone and is incomplete. V, J and clone size are taken as reported in that table, and D and trimming were inferred from the DNA itself. Here the sample spans 200,000 to 250,000 clones, approximately 85% being singletons. The count of this clone is one.

The TCR comes from a man in his fifties with acute or convalescent COVID-19. Specimen: peripheral blood. This chain uses TRBV7-6 with TRBJ2-6; TRBD2 is a possible D gene (5 bases). The CDR3 protein is CASSLGRDGASSGANVLTF. In DNA, the CDR3 is TGTGCCAGCAGCTTAGGACGGGATGGTGCCTCCTCTGGGGCCAACGTCCTGACTTTC.